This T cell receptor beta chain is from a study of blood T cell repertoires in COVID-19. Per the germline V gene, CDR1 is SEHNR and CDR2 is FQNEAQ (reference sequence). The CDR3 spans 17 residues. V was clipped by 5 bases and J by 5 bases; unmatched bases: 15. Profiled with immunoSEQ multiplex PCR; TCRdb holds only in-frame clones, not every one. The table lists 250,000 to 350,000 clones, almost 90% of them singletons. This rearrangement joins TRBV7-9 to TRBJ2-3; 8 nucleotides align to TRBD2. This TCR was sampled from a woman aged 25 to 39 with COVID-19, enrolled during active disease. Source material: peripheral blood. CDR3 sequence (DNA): TGTGCCAGCAGCCAAAGGGCCAGCGGGAGAGTGGGAGATACGCAGTATTTT. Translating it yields CASSQRASGRVGDTQYF.